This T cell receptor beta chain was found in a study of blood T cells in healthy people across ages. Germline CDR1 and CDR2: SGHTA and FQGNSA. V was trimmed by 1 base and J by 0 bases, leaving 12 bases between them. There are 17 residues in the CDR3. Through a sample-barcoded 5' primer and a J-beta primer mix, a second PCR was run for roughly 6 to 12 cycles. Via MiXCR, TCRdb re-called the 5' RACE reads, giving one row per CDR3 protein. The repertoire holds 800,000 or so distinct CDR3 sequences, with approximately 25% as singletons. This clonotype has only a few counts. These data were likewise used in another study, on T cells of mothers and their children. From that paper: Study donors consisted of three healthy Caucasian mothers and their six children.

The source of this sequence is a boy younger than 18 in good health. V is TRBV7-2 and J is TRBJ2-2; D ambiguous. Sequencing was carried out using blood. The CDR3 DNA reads TGTGCCAGCAGCTTAGGGGTTGTTGGGTCGAACACCGGGGAGCTGTTTTTT. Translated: CASSLGVVGSNTGELFF.